One T cell receptor (beta chain) is described in this entry. Germline CDR1 reads LGHNA; CDR2 reads YSLEER. V lost 8 bases, J lost 2 bases, and 2 bases stayed unmatched. This CDR3 region has 14 residues. TCR beta was sequenced from blood CD8+ and CD4+ T cells. This sample was taken from a study of CD8 T cells in Susac syndrome. Study-level background: When blood was drawn, patients with Susac syndrome were on intravenous immunoglobulin alone, on corticosteroids, or therapy-naive.

When the RNA was reverse transcribed, random hexamers were used with an input of roughly 0.45 to 1 ug. A multiplex approach, immunoSEQ multiplex PCR, amplified TCR beta CDR3 across 54 Vbeta and 13 Jbeta. TCRdb reprocessed the immunoSEQ multiplex PCR reads via MiXCR and lists one record per CDR3 protein. The sample contains about 160,000 distinct CDR3 sequences, about 96% of which appear only once. The source material was CD4+ T cells from PBMCs. V usage is TRBV4-3 and J usage is TRBJ2-6; 8 nucleotides line up with TRBD2. The receptor was isolated from a human donor with Susac syndrome. This CDR3 reads CASSGGAGANVLTF. DNA for the CDR3: TGCGCCAGCTCGGGGGGGGCTGGGGCCAACGTCCTGACTTTC.